Listed below are T cell receptor beta chains from one sample, sequenced in a study of T cell responses to AZD1222 COVID-19 vaccine. Produced via immunoSEQ multiplex PCR; TCRdb's table is partial and in-frame only. The top ten clones hold less than 1.6% of a sample with more than 150,000 clones, 85% to 95% of them seen once. Source: peripheral blood, taken 28 days after the second AZD1222 dose. Every receptor here comes from an adult who received the AZD1222 COVID-19 vaccine. Each CDR3 is given with its conserved first and last residue. The D gene is left open where the match is weak. Expanded clones are given a class, and other clones once, few, many or no size at all.

clone_size,d_call,v_call,j_call,cdr3_nt,cdr3_aa
.,TRBD2,TRBV19,TRBJ2-1,TGTGCCAGTAATCCTAGCGGGTTCTCCTACAATGAGCAGTTCTTC,CASNPSGFSYNEQFF
.,.,TRBV30,TRBJ1-1,TGTGCCTGGAGTGTAGGGGGGGTGAACACTGAAGCTTTCTTT,CAWSVGGVNTEAFF
.,.,TRBV4-1,TRBJ2-6,TGCGCCAGCAGCCACAACCCGGGACCTTGGGATTGGGCCAACGTCCTGACTTTC,CASSHNPGPWDWANVLTF
.,.,TRBV5-1,TRBJ1-2,TGCGCCAGCAGCTCGAGTGACATAACGGGAGGCTACACCTTC,CASSSSDITGGYTF
few,.,TRBV3-1/TRBV3-2,TRBJ2-2,TGTGCCAGCAGCCAAGTCCGAGGGGTCATCAACACCGGGGAGCTGTTTTTT,CASSQVRGVINTGELFF
.,TRBD1,TRBV24-1,TRBJ1-2,TGTGCCACCAGTGATCGGACAGGCTATGGCTACACCTTC,CATSDRTGYGYTF
.,.,TRBV19,TRBJ2-4,TGTGCCAGTAGCGACCGAAAGCTAGCCAAAAACATTCAGTACTTC,CASSDRKLAKNIQYF
.,.,TRBV7-2,TRBJ2-3,TGTGCCAGCAGCTCTGCGGCCGGGGATACGCAGTATTTT,CASSSAAGDTQYF
few,.,TRBV2,TRBJ1-1,TGTGCCAGCCGGCGTCAGGGGCCTACTGAAGCTTTCTTT,CASRRQGPTEAFF
.,TRBD2,TRBV7-8,TRBJ2-1,TGTGCCAGCAGCTTAGCGGCGGGAGAAGGGTACAATGAGCAGTTCTTC,CASSLAAGEGYNEQFF
.,.,TRBV30,TRBJ2-7,TGTGCCTGGAGTGTCGGGACGGTATCCTACGAGCAGTACTTC,CAWSVGTVSYEQYF
.,TRBD2,TRBV11-2,TRBJ2-3,TGTGCCAGCAGCTTAGGGGGGGTAGCGGGGAGCACAGATACGCAGTATTTT,CASSLGGVAGSTDTQYF
.,TRBD2,TRBV24-1,TRBJ2-1,TGTGCCACCAGTGATTGGAAACTAGCGGGGGGGCCCGATGAGCAGTTCTTC,CATSDWKLAGGPDEQFF
.,.,TRBV25-1,TRBJ1-4,TGTGCCAGCACCCCCCGGACACTTGGGGAAAAACTGTTTTTT,CASTPRTLGEKLFF
.,.,TRBV3-1/TRBV3-2,TRBJ1-2,TGTGCCAGCAGCCAAGATCGATATGGCTACACCTTC,CASSQDRYGYTF
.,TRBD1,TRBV6-4,TRBJ2-1,TGTGCCAGCATCCGGGACAGGGGCTACAATGAGCAGTTCTTC,CASIRDRGYNEQFF
.,.,TRBV5-6,TRBJ2-7,TGTGCCAGCAGCGTTTCATCATCCTACGAGCAGTACTTC,CASSVSSSYEQYF
.,.,TRBV5-6,TRBJ1-5,TGTGCCAGCAGCGCCGGGGGCCAGCCCCAGCATTTT,CASSAGGQPQHF
few,.,TRBV5-1,TRBJ1-6,TGCGCCAGCAGCCCAGAGGTAGGACAGCTTAATTCACCCCTCCACTTT,CASSPEVGQLNSPLHF
.,.,TRBV12-3/TRBV12-4,TRBJ1-6,TGTGCCAGCAGTTTAAGCTTTTCACCCCTCCACTTT,CASSLSFSPLHF
.,TRBD1,TRBV11-1,TRBJ2-1,TGTGCCAGCAGGACATTCCGGGACAGGGAGAATGAGCAGTTCTTC,CASRTFRDRENEQFF
.,TRBD2,TRBV5-4,TRBJ2-4,TGTGCCAGCAGTCCGACTAGCGGGGCCAAAAACATTCAGTACTTC,CASSPTSGAKNIQYF
.,.,TRBV6-5,TRBJ2-7,TGTGCCAGCAGTTTTAGGCAGGGTGGAAACGAGCAGTACTTC,CASSFRQGGNEQYF
.,.,TRBV2,TRBJ2-1,TGTGCCAAGAGAAGACAGGCCGATGAGCAGTTCTTC,CAKRRQADEQFF
.,TRBD1,TRBV9,TRBJ1-1,TGTGCCAGCAGCGTCCTAGCAATCGGGACAGTCGAGGCTTTCTTT,CASSVLAIGTVEAFF
.,TRBD1,TRBV30,TRBJ1-5,TGTGCCTGGAGTGGAGGGACAGACAATCAGCCCCAGCATTTT,CAWSGGTDNQPQHF
.,TRBD2,TRBV5-4,TRBJ2-5,TGTGCCAGCAGCCCCCGACTAGCATATGAGACCCAGTACTTC,CASSPRLAYETQYF
.,TRBD1,TRBV7-8,TRBJ1-1,TGTGCCAGCAGCACAGACAGGGGACCGAACACTGAAGCTTTCTTT,CASSTDRGPNTEAFF
few,.,TRBV28,TRBJ1-2,TGTGCCAGCAGTTTACCAGGGCGTCGTGGCTACACCTTC,CASSLPGRRGYTF
.,TRBD1,TRBV6-5,TRBJ2-2,TGTGCCAGCAGTTACTCGACAGGGTCCGGGGAGCTGTTTTTT,CASSYSTGSGELFF
.,.,TRBV6-5,TRBJ1-1,TGTGCCAGCAGTTACCAGGGAAGCACTGAAGCTTTCTTT,CASSYQGSTEAFF
.,.,TRBV7-3,TRBJ2-3,TGTGCCAGCAGCGACCAGATAGCAGATACGCAGTATTTT,CASSDQIADTQYF
.,TRBD2,TRBV6-4,TRBJ2-7,TGTGCCAGCAGTGGCGGCGGGAGGGCCCCGTTCGAGCAGTACTTC,CASSGGGRAPFEQYF
.,.,TRBV18,TRBJ2-1,TGTGCCAGCTCACCAGGGGTCCCAAGAGGAGGGGAGCAGTTCTTC,CASSPGVPRGGEQFF
.,TRBD1,TRBV2,TRBJ1-1,TGTGCCAGCAGTCCGGACAGGGACTATGAAGCTTTCTTT,CASSPDRDYEAFF